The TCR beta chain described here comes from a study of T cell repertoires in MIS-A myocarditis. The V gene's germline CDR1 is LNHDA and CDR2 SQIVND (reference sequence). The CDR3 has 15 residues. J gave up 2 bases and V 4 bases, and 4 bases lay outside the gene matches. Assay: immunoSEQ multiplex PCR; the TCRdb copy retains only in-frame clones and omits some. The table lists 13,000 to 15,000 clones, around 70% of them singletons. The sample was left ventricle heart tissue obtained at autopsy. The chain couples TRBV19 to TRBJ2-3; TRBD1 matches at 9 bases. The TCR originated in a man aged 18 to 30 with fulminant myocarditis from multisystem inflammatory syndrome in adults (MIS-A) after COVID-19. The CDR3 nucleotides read TGTGCCAGTAGTAGGGGACAGGGAGACACAGATACGCAGTATTTT. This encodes CASSRGQGDTDTQYF.